This TCR beta chain was sequenced during a study of cytomegalovirus exposure and HLA in healthy donors. Findings and caveats of the study: Later, an analysis showed that TCR beta chains associated with HLA were more clonally expanded than others that were equally common. Presence/absence analyses supposed approximately even sequencing depth among donors.

PCR was performed using 60 Vbeta and 13 Jbeta primers. TCRdb's table, derived via immunoSEQ multiplex PCR, lists solely in-frame clones and lacks some. This sample has roughly 200,000 clones; about 89% occur once, and the top ten carry 1.3%. Details on this clone: Its antigen is not known.

The clonotype originates from a man aged 30-40 years in good health and CMV-seronegative. The sequenced material came from PBMCs.

The CDR3 DNA sequence: TGCGCCAGCAGCCAAGTCAGAAGCGATATCTATGGCTACACCTTC. It specifies CASSQVRSDIYGYTF. The V and J genes are TRBV4-1 and TRBJ1-2; D gene uncertain. Germline CDR1 and CDR2: MGHRA and YSYEKL. V was cut by 1 base and J by 4 bases, with 13 bases left in between. CDR3 length: 15 residues.